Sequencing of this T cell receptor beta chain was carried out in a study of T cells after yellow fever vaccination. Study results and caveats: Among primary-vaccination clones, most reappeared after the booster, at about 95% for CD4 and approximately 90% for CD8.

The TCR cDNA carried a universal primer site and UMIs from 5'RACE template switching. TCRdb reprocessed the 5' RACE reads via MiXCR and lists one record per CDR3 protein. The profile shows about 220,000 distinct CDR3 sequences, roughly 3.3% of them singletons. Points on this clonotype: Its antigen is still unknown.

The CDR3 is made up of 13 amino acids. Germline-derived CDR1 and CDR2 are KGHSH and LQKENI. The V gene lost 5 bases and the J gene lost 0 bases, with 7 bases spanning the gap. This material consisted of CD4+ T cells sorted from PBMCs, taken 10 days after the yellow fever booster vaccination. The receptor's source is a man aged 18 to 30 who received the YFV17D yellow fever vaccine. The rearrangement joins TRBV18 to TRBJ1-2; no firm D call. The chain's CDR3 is CASSREANYGYTF. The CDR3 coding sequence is TGTGCCAGCTCAAGAGAGGCTAACTATGGCTACACCTTC.